What follows are 17 T cell receptor beta chains derived from one specimen sequenced in a study of blood T cell repertoires in COVID-19. The data were produced by immunoSEQ multiplex PCR, yet TCRdb's version contains in-frame clones alone and is incomplete. The repertoire holds a few hundred thousand clones, with roughly four fifths as singletons. Sequencing used PBMCs or T cells enriched from blood (not recorded which). The receptors originated from a woman aged 45 to 65 who had recovered from COVID-19.

V gene TRBV5-5 combines with J gene TRBJ1-2; 7 nucleotides align to TRBD1. This CDR3 is 14 amino acids long. The ends lost 4 bases at V and 3 bases at J; junction bases unmatched: 6. Per germline, CDR1 SGHKS and CDR2 YYEKEE (reference sequence). Written as DNA, the CDR3 is TGTGCCAGCAGCCATGACAGGGCCTACTATGGCTACACCTTC. Amino acids: CASSHDRAYYGYTF.

The rearrangement joins TRBV20-1 to TRBJ2-1; D is unclear. From germline, CDR1 is DFQATT and CDR2 SNEGSKA (reference sequence). The CDR3 covers 11 residues. V lost 6 bases to trimming and J lost 8 bases, with 11 bases between them. The DNA of the CDR3 is TGCAGTGCCCCCCACTTACATGAGCAGTTCTTC. As protein: CSAPHLHEQFF.

This chain joins TRBV7-8 and TRBJ2-5; D not resolved. The CDR3 totals 16 residues. With 1 base removed from V and 1 base from J, the gap between germline ends came to 13 bases. Germline loops: CDR1 SGHVS, CDR2 FQNEAQ. The CDR3 DNA reads as TGTGCCAGCAGCTTAGAGCCGGCAGGCGTCCAAGAGACCCAGTACTTC. Amino acid sequence: CASSLEPAGVQETQYF.

The chain is built from TRBV7-2 and TRBJ1-1, with D uncertain. CDR1 and CDR2 (germline): SGHTA, FQGNSA. Trimming removed 8 bases at V and 1 base at J, with 11 bases between. The CDR3 loop spans 13 amino acids. The CDR3 here is CASSPTPNTEAFF. DNA of the CDR3: TGTGCCAGCTCCCCTACGCCGAACACTGAAGCTTTCTTT.

The chain links TRBV6-5 to TRBJ1-5; the D gene is possibly TRBD1 (6 bases). The germline CDR1 and CDR2 sequences are MNHEY and SVGAGI. This CDR3 spans 14 amino acids. Trimming took 5 bases from V and 3 from J, leaving 11 bases between them. The CDR3 DNA follows: TGTGCCAGCAGTACAGGACAGAACAATCAGCCCCAGCATTTT. Amino acids: CASSTGQNNQPQHF.

This chain links TRBV6-5 with TRBJ2-7, with D possibly TRBD1 on 5 matching bases. V lost 8 bases and J lost 2, with 13 bases in between. The length of the CDR3 is 13 residues. Germline V gene data show CDR1 as MNHEY and CDR2 as SVGAGI. CDR3 DNA sequence: TGTGCCAGCCTTGGGGCTAGAACCTACGAGCAGTACTTC. It codes for CASLGARTYEQYF.

V usage is TRBV11-2 and J usage is TRBJ2-1, with TRBD1 matching 8 bases. CDR3 length equals 14 residues. From germline, CDR1 is SGHAT and CDR2 FQNNGV. V shed 2 bases and J 5 bases; nucleotides not matched to a gene: 2. The CDR3 is CASSLQGAHNEQFF. The CDR3 DNA sequence: TGTGCCAGCAGCTTACAGGGGGCCCACAATGAGCAGTTCTTC.

V is TRBV4-3 and J is TRBJ2-1; 16 nucleotides agree with TRBD2. There are 21 residues in the CDR3. CDR1 is LGHNA, CDR2 YSLEER, per germline. Losses at the gene ends were 4 bases for V and 3 bases for J; bases not matched to a gene: 15. The CDR3 DNA follows: TGCGCCAGCAGCCGTTCGATCCCCGGGACTAGCGGGGGGGAACGCTACAATGAGCAGTTCTTC. This translates into CASSRSIPGTSGGERYNEQFF.

The chain links TRBV18 to TRBJ1-4; TRBD1 agrees at 9 bases. The CDR3 runs to 15 residues. The trim removed 6 bases at V and 1 base at J, leaving 3 bases unmatched. Germline CDR1 KGHSH, CDR2 LQKENI. CDR3 DNA sequence: TGTGCCAGCTCCGCGGGACAGGGAACTAATGAAAAACTGTTTTTT. It is translated as CASSAGQGTNEKLFF.

The genes are TRBV18 and TRBJ1-2; 7 nucleotides line up with TRBD1. This CDR3 has 13 amino acids. Germline lookup yields CDR1 KGHSH and CDR2 LQKENI. J gave up 5 bases and V 8 bases, and 8 bases lay outside the gene matches. CDR3 region: CASRLTGVYGYTF. DNA of the CDR3: TGTGCCAGCCGCCTTACAGGGGTATATGGCTACACCTTC.

A few counts support this clone. This chain joins TRBV23-1 and TRBJ1-5; 8 nucleotides match TRBD1. TRBV23-1 carries the ORF label, with uncertain function. The CDR3 is 16 residues long. J was trimmed by 7 bases and V by 1 base; bases with no gene match: 9. This chain's CDR3 is CASSQLDRVGDQPQHF. In nucleotides, the CDR3 is TGCGCCAGCAGTCAATTGGACAGGGTAGGGGACCAGCCCCAGCATTTT.

V and J are TRBV24-1 and TRBJ1-5; 9 nucleotides line up with TRBD1. The CDR3 totals 16 residues. Germline CDR1 reads KGHDR; CDR2 reads SFDVKD. Trimming removed 2 bases from V and 6 bases from J; junction bases left unmatched: 7. The CDR3 is CATSDSRDRVGQPQHF. The CDR3 coding sequence is TGTGCCACCAGTGATTCCCGGGACAGGGTCGGTCAGCCCCAGCATTTT.

The chain carries TRBV9 and TRBJ2-7, with 10 bases identical to TRBD1. The J segment lost 4 bases and the V segment lost 4 bases, leaving 5 bases of the junction unmatched. Germline loops: CDR1 SGDLS, CDR2 YYNGEE. The CDR3 consists of 14 residues. Here the CDR3 DNA reads TGTGCCAGCAGCCCGACGGGACAGGGGTACGAGCAGTACTTC. The encoded protein is CASSPTGQGYEQYF.

The chain is built from TRBV15 and TRBJ2-7, with 9 bases that match TRBD2. The CDR3 is 18 amino acids. V was clipped by 3 bases and J by 0 bases; unmatched bases: 12. Germline CDR1 is LNHNV and CDR2 is YYDKDF (reference sequence). CDR3 loop: CATSRERSRSGSSYEQYF. CDR3 coding DNA: TGTGCCACCAGCAGGGAAAGGTCTCGTAGCGGGAGCTCCTACGAGCAGTACTTC.

The chain has TRBV5-1 and TRBJ2-7; tentatively, D is TRBD2 (5 bases). The germline V gene encodes CDR1 SGHRS and CDR2 YFSETQ. V was pared by 0 bases and J by 4 bases, with 8 bases between. There are 13 residues in the CDR3. In DNA form, the CDR3 reads TGCGCCAGCAGCTTGGGGGAGTGGTACGAGCAGTACTTC. Amino acids: CASSLGEWYEQYF.

The J gene is TRBJ2-7, the V gene TRBV6-5; TRBD2 agrees at 8 bases. This CDR3 contains 15 residues. V lost 5 bases and J lost 2; bases outside the gene matches: 8. Per the germline V gene, CDR1 is MNHEY and CDR2 is SVGAGI. The CDR3 protein is CASSTTSGQAYEQYF. The DNA of the CDR3 is TGTGCCAGCAGTACCACTAGCGGCCAAGCCTACGAGCAGTACTTC.

V is TRBV30 and J is TRBJ1-2; the D gene is possibly TRBD1 (5 bases). The V gene lost 3 bases and the J gene lost 0 bases, with 11 bases spanning the gap. The CDR3 runs to 14 residues. Looked up from germline, CDR1 is GTSNPN and CDR2 is SVGIG (reference sequence). Here the CDR3 DNA reads TGTGCCTGGAGCAGGGCCGTTCCTAACTATGGCTACACCTTC. It is translated as CAWSRAVPNYGYTF.